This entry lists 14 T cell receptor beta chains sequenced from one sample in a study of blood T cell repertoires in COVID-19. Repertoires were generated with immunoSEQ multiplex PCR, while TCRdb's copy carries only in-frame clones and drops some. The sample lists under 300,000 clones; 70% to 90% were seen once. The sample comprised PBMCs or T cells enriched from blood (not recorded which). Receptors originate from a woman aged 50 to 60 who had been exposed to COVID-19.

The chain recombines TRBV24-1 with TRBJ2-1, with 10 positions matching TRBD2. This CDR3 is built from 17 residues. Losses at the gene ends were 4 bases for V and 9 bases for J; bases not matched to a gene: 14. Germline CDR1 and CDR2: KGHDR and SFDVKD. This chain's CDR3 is CATSDRNPSGGLGEQFF. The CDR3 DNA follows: TGTGCCACCAGTGACCGTAACCCTAGCGGGGGCCTTGGTGAGCAGTTCTTC.

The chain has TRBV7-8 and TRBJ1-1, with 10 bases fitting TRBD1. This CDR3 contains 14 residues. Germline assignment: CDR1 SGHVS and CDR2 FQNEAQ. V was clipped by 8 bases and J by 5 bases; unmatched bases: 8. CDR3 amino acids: CASGYPGQGTEAFF. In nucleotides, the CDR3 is TGTGCCAGCGGGTACCCGGGACAGGGGACTGAAGCTTTCTTT.

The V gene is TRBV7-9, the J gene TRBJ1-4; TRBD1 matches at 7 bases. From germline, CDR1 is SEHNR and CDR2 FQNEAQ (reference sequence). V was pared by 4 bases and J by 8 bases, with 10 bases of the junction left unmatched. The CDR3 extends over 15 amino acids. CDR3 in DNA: TGTGCCAGCAGCTCCCCGACAGGGTCTGAGGAAAAACTGTTTTTT. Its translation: CASSSPTGSEEKLFF.

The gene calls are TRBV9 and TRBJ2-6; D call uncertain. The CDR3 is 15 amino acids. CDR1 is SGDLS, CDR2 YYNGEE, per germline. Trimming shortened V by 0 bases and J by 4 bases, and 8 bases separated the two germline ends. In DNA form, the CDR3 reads TGTGCCAGCAGCGTAGGGCTTGGCGGGGCCAACGTCCTGACTTTC. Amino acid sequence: CASSVGLGGANVLTF.

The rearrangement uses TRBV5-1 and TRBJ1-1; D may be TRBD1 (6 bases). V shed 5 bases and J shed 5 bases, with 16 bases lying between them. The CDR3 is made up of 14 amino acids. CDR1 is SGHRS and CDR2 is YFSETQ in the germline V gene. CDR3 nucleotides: TGCGCCAGCAGTCCCCCAGGGGCGCAGACTGAAGCTTTCTTT. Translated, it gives CASSPPGAQTEAFF.

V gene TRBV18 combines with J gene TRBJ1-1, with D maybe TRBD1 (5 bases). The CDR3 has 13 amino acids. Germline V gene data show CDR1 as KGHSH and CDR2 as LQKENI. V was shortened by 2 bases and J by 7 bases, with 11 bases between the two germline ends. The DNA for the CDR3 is TGTGCCAGCTCACCAAGCGGGGCAAGTGAAGCTTTCTTT. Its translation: CASSPSGASEAFF.

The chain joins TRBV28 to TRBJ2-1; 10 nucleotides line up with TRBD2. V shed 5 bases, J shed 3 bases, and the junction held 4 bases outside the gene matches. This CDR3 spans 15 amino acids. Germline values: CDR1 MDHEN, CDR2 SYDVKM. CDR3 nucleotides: TGTGCCAGCAGTATAACTAGCGGGGACTACAATGAGCAGTTCTTC. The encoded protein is CASSITSGDYNEQFF.

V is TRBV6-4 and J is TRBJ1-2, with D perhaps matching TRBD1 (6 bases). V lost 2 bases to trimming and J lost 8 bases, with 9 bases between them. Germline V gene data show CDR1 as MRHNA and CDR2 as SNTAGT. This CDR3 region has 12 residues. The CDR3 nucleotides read TGTGCCAGCAGTGACAGGGGGGGAGGCTACACCTTC. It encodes CASSDRGGGYTF.

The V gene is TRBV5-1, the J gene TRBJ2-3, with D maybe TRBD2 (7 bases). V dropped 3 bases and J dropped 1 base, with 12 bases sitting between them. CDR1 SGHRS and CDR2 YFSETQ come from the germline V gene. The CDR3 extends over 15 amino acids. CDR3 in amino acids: CASSSRGPRTDTQYF. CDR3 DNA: TGCGCCAGCAGCTCGCGGGGGCCGCGCACAGATACGCAGTATTTT. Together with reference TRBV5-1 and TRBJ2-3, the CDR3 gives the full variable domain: KAGVTQTPRYLIKTRGQQVTLSCSPISGHRSVSWYQQTPGQGLQFLFEYFSETQRNKGNFPGRFSGRQFSNSRSEMNVSTLELGDSALYLCASSSRGPRTDTQYFGPGTRLTVL.

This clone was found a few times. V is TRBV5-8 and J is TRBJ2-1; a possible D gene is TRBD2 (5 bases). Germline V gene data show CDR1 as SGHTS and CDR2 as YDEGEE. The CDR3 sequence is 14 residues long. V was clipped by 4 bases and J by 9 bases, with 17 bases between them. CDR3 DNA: TGTGCCAGCAGCCCGGGGTATGTCGTGGGTGAGCAGTTCTTC. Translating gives CASSPGYVVGEQFF.

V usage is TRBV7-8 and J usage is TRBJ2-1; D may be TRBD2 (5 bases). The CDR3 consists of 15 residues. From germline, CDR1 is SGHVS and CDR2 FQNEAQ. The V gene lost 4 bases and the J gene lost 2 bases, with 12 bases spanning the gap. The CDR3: CASSSGLRPYNEQFF. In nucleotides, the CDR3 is TGTGCCAGCAGCTCCGGACTCCGTCCCTACAATGAGCAGTTCTTC.

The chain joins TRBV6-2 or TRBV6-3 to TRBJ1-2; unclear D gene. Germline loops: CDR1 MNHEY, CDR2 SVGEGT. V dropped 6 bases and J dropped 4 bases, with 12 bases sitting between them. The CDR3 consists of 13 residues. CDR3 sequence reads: CASRPLTSYGYTF. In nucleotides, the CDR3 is TGTGCCAGCAGGCCTCTTACGAGCTATGGCTACACCTTC.

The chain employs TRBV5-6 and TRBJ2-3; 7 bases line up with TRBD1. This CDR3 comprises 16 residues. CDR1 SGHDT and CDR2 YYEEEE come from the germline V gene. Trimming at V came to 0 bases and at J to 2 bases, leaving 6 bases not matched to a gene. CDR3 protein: CASSLGLRGNTDTQYF. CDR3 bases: TGTGCCAGCAGCTTGGGCCTCAGGGGGAACACAGATACGCAGTATTTT.

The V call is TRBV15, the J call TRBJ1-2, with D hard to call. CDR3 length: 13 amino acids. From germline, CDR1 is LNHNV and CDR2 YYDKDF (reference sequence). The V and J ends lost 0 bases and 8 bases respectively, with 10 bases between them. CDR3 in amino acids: CATSRDPEKGYTF. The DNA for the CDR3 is TGTGCCACCAGCAGAGATCCCGAGAAAGGCTACACCTTC.